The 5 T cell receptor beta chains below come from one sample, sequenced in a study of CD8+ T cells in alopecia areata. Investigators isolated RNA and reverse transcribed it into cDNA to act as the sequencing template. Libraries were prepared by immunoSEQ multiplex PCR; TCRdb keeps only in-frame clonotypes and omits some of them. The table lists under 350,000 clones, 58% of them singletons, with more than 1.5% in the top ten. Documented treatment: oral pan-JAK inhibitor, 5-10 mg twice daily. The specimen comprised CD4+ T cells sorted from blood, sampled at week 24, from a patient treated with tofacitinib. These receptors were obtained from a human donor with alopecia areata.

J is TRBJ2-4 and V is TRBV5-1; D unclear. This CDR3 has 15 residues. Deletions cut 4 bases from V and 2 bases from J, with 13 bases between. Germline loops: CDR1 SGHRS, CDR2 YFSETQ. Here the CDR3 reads CASSPTGVTKNIQYF. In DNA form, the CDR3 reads TGCGCCAGCAGCCCGACTGGAGTGACCAAAAACATTCAGTACTTC.

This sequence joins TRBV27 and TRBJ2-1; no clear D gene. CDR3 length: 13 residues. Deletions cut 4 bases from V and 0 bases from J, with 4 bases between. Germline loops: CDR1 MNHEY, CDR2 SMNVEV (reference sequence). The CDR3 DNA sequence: TGTGCCAGCAGTTGGGGCTCCTACAATGAGCAGTTCTTC. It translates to CASSWGSYNEQFF.

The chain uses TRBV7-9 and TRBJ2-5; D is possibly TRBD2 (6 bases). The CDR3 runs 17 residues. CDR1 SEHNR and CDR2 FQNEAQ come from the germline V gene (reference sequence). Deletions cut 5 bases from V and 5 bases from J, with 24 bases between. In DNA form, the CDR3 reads TGTGCCAGCAGCACCTCAATGGCGGGGAGAGGTGGGGAGACCCAGTACTTC. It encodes CASSTSMAGRGGETQYF.

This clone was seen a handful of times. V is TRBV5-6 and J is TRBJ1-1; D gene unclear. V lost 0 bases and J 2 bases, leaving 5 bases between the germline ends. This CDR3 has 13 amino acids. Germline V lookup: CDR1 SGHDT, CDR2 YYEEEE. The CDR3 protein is CASSLARNTEAFF. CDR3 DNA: TGTGCCAGCAGCTTGGCCCGAAACACTGAAGCTTTCTTT.

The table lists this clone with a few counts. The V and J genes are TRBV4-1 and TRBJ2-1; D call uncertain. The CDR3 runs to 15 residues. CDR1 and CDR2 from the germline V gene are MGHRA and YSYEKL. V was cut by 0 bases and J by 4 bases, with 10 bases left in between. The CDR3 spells CASSQEGGRYNEQFF. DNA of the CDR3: TGCGCCAGCAGCCAAGAAGGCGGCAGGTACAATGAGCAGTTCTTC.